Below, 22 T cell receptor beta chains from the same sample are listed, as sequenced in a study of cytomegalovirus exposure and HLA in healthy donors. The PCR contained 60 Vbeta and 13 Jbeta primers. Repertoires were generated with immunoSEQ multiplex PCR, while TCRdb's copy carries only in-frame clones and drops some. The profile shows about 92,000 clones, just under 70% of them singletons. The sequencing sample was made of PBMCs. The receptors were sampled from a man aged 45-60 years in good health and CMV-seronegative.

The genes are TRBV5-4 and TRBJ1-2, with 8 bases lining up with TRBD1. The CDR3 loop spans 15 amino acids. With V trimmed by 3 bases and J by 4 bases, 8 bases remained unmatched. The germline CDR1 and CDR2 sequences are SGHNT and YYREEE (reference sequence). This CDR3 is CASSSSGGRFYGYTF. The CDR3 DNA follows: TGTGCCAGCAGCTCTTCAGGGGGCAGGTTCTATGGCTACACCTTC.

The chain has TRBV6-1 and TRBJ1-4, with a weak D call TRBD1 (6 bases). Germline lookup yields CDR1 MNHNS and CDR2 SASEGT. The length of the CDR3 is 13 residues. Trimming removed 8 bases at V and 6 bases at J, with 13 bases between. The CDR3 region is CASLATGYEKLFF. CDR3 sequence (DNA): TGTGCCAGCCTTGCAACAGGGTATGAAAAACTGTTTTTT.

The chain couples TRBV12-1 to TRBJ2-7; the tabulated D call, TRBD1, remains unverified against the DNA. TRBV12-1 constitutes a pseudogene. The CDR3 loop spans 14 amino acids. The CDR3 spells CASSPGTASYEQYV. CDR3 in DNA: TGTGCCAGCAGTCCCGGGACAGCATCCTACGAGCAGTACGTC.

This clone was seen a handful of times. The chain links TRBV9 to TRBJ1-1; 9 bases fit TRBD1. Trimming removed 0 bases from V and 1 base from J; junction bases left unmatched: 13. Per germline, CDR1 SGDLS and CDR2 YYNGEE. The CDR3 length is 19 residues. The CDR3 DNA sequence: TGTGCCAGCAGCGTAGGAATTCGGGAAGGGACAGGGAGGAACACTGAAGCTTTCTTT. This encodes CASSVGIREGTGRNTEAFF.

This clone showed up just a few times. The V and J genes are TRBV7-2 and TRBJ2-7; perhaps TRBD2 as D (6 bases). Germline CDR1 and CDR2: SGHTA and FQGNSA. This CDR3 region has 13 residues. Trimming took 5 bases from V and 2 from J, leaving 10 bases between them. CDR3 protein: CASSRETAYEQYF. CDR3 coding DNA: TGTGCCAGCAGCCGGGAGACCGCCTACGAGCAGTACTTC.

This chain links TRBV5-1 with TRBJ1-5; D is perhaps TRBD1 (5 bases). V dropped 0 bases and J dropped 6 bases, with 13 bases sitting between them. Germline V gene lookup returns CDR1 SGHRS and CDR2 YFSETQ. The CDR3 sequence is 15 residues long. CDR3 region: CASSLGGQGGQPQHF. CDR3 nucleotides: TGCGCCAGCAGCTTGGGAGGTCAGGGTGGTCAGCCCCAGCATTTT.

This clone was counted between two and nine times. The J gene is TRBJ1-4, the V gene TRBV4-2, with D possibly matching TRBD1 (6 bases). The CDR3 length is 18 residues. The germline CDR1 and CDR2 sequences are LGHNA and YNFKEQ. V lost 3 bases to trimming and J lost 0 bases, with 17 bases between them. The CDR3 sequence: CASSHRVMDRATNEKLFF. The CDR3 bases are TGTGCCAGCAGCCACAGGGTAATGGACAGAGCAACTAATGAAAAACTGTTTTTT.

The CDR3 spells CASRRGQGNEKLFF. CDR3 bases: TGTGCCAGCAGAAGGGGACAGGGTAATGAAAAACTGTTTTTT. The V call is TRBV2, the J call TRBJ1-4; 9 nucleotides agree with TRBD1. Germline CDR1 is SNHLY and CDR2 is FYNNEI. Trimming took 6 bases from V and 4 from J; bases not matched to a gene: 3. This CDR3 is built from 14 residues.

The V and J genes are TRBV30 and TRBJ2-7; D is possibly TRBD1 (6 bases). The CDR3 length is 12 residues. V gave up 5 bases and J gave up 4 bases, with 12 bases separating them. Germline V lookup: CDR1 GTSNPN, CDR2 SVGIG (reference sequence). CDR3 DNA sequence: TGTGCCTGGGGGGACACTACTTACGAGCAGTACTTC. As protein: CAWGDTTYEQYF.

The chain is built from TRBV4-3 and TRBJ2-1; D might be TRBD2 (6 bases). The germline V gene has CDR1 LGHNA and CDR2 YSLEER. The germline V and J ends were trimmed by 5 bases and 2 bases, with 19 bases remaining between them. This CDR3 comprises 17 residues. This CDR3 is CASSRGWGLAPYNEQFF. In DNA form, the CDR3 reads TGCGCCAGCAGCAGAGGATGGGGACTCGCCCCCTACAATGAGCAGTTCTTC.

This clone was counted only a few times. The J gene is TRBJ2-1, the V gene TRBV5-4, with 10 bases aligning to TRBD2. This CDR3 contains 15 residues. Germline CDR1 and CDR2: SGHNT and YYREEE (reference sequence). J lost 10 bases, V lost 0 bases, and 7 bases had no gene match. CDR3 sequence reads: CASSLVERGGGEQFF. CDR3 in DNA: TGTGCCAGCAGCTTGGTCGAGCGGGGGGGAGGCGAGCAGTTCTTC.

A single count supports this clone. The chain has TRBV6-1 and TRBJ2-5; 9 bases align to TRBD2. CDR3 length equals 16 residues. V trimming: 5 bases; J trimming: 3 bases; junction bases outside the gene matches: 10. Germline CDR1 MNHNS, CDR2 SASEGT. The DNA for the CDR3 is TGTGCCAGCAGTCAAGGACTAGCGACGGCAAAAGAGACCCAGTACTTC. Protein sequence: CASSQGLATAKETQYF.

This clone was counted a single time. The V and J genes are TRBV29-1 and TRBJ2-5; possible D gene TRBD1, 5 bases. CDR1 SQVTM and CDR2 ANQGSEA come from the germline V gene. The CDR3 is made up of 12 amino acids. The ends were cut back, 5 bases at V and 5 bases at J, with 12 bases in the middle. The CDR3 reads CSVKGQAETQYF. The CDR3 DNA is TGCAGCGTTAAAGGACAAGCCGAGACCCAGTACTTC.

This clone came up a few times. The J gene is TRBJ1-1, the V gene TRBV11-3; 7 bases fit TRBD1. V shed 5 bases and J 1 base; nucleotides not matched to a gene: 7. Germline V CDR1 and CDR2: SGHNT, YENEEA. The CDR3 extends over 15 amino acids. The CDR3 coding sequence is TGTGCCAGCAGCGAGGCCGGGACAGAGAACACTGAAGCTTTCTTT. As protein: CASSEAGTENTEAFF.

The chain carries TRBV4-2 and TRBJ2-1; unclear D gene. Germline V gene sequence: CDR1 LGHNA, CDR2 YNFKEQ. V lost 0 bases, J lost 4 bases, and 10 bases lay in between. The CDR3 length is 15 residues. CDR3 region: CASSQDRSNYNEQFF. The CDR3 DNA is TGTGCCAGCAGCCAAGATCGCAGTAATTACAATGAGCAGTTCTTC.

This clone was seen more than once but under ten times. The CDR3 DNA sequence: TGTGCCAGTACATCAGACACCGGGGAGCTGTTTTTT. Encoded protein: CASTSDTGELFF. The rearrangement uses TRBV19 and TRBJ2-2, with D hard to call. V shed 7 bases and J shed 3 bases, with 6 bases lying between them. The germline gives CDR1 LNHDA, CDR2 SQIVND (reference sequence). CDR3 length equals 12 residues.

The chain uses TRBV28 and TRBJ2-7, with TRBD1 as a possible D gene (5 bases). CDR1 MDHEN and CDR2 SYDVKM come from the germline V gene. Trimming pared 8 bases from V and 3 bases from J, leaving 14 bases between. This CDR3 has 13 amino acids. The CDR3 DNA reads TGTGCCAGCGGACCCGCCCAGGGCTACGAGCAGTACTTC. Translating it yields CASGPAQGYEQYF.

The rearrangement joins TRBV27 to TRBJ2-7; TRBD1 agrees at 8 bases. Trimming cost V 5 bases and J 5 bases; bases outside gene matches: 11. CDR1 and CDR2 from the germline V gene are MNHEY and SMNVEV (reference sequence). This CDR3 is built from 15 residues. The CDR3 DNA is TGTGCCAGCAGTATTAACCGGGACAGGATCAACGAGCAGTACGTC. Protein: CASSINRDRINEQYV.

The sample holds a few counts of this clone. The chain couples TRBV7-9 to TRBJ2-7; 7 bases agree with TRBD1. V trimming: 5 bases; J trimming: 1 base; junction bases outside the gene matches: 11. The CDR3 has 16 residues. The germline gives CDR1 SEHNR, CDR2 FQNEAQ (reference sequence). CDR3 loop: CASSDSTGVKSYEQYF. CDR3 coding DNA: TGTGCCAGCAGCGACTCCACAGGGGTTAAGTCCTACGAGCAGTACTTC.

This chain uses TRBV30 with TRBJ1-1; 11 bases map to TRBD1. The junction had 3 bases not matched to a gene; V was cut back by 1 base and J by 2 bases. The CDR3 sequence is 15 residues long. Germline-derived CDR1 and CDR2 are GTSNPN and SVGIG (reference sequence). Here the CDR3 DNA reads TGTGCCTGGAGTGGGGACAGGGGGATAAACACTGAAGCTTTCTTT. Amino acid sequence: CAWSGDRGINTEAFF.

V usage is TRBV6-5 and J usage is TRBJ2-7; perhaps TRBD1 as D (5 bases). V was clipped by 2 bases and J by 0 bases, with 11 bases between them. This CDR3 region has 15 residues. Per the germline V gene, CDR1 is MNHEY and CDR2 is SVGAGI. The chain's CDR3 is CASSYSQGSSYEQYF. The CDR3 DNA follows: TGTGCCAGCAGTTACAGTCAGGGAAGCTCCTACGAGCAGTACTTC.

The chain is built from TRBV7-8 and TRBJ2-7; 9 bases line up with TRBD1. The CDR3 sequence is 14 residues long. Looked up from germline, CDR1 is SGHVS and CDR2 is FQNEAQ. J gave up 7 bases and V 5 bases, and 9 bases lay outside the gene matches. The CDR3 coding sequence is TGTGCCAGCAGCCACCGGGACAGGGTTTGGGAGCAGTACTTC. The encoded protein is CASSHRDRVWEQYF. Looking up the rest from reference TRBV7-8 and TRBJ2-7 gives the full variable domain: GAGVSQSPRYKVAKRGQDVALRCDPISGHVSLFWYQQALGQGPEFLTYFQNEAQLDKSGLPSDRFFAERPEGSVSTLKIQRTQQEDSAVYLCASSHRDRVWEQYFGPGTRLTVT.